The 19 T cell receptor beta chains listed next were all sequenced from one sample in a study of CD8 T cells in ankylosing spondylitis. General study results and limits: Fewer than 10 highly homologous variants made up a TCR beta motif that seemed to typify ankylosing spondylitis blood.

These TCRs' antigens remain unknown. TCRdb passed the 5' RACE reads through MiXCR, listing each CDR3 protein once. The sample consists of about 700,000 distinct CDR3 sequences, around 20% of them appearing once. Sequencing used blood, either unsorted or a sorted T cell fraction (not recorded which). These receptors were collected from a male donor with ankylosing spondylitis.

This clonotype has a single count. The chain uses TRBV3-1 and TRBJ1-2; D may be TRBD1 (6 bases). The germline V gene has CDR1 LGHDT and CDR2 YNNKEL (reference sequence). V was pared by 1 base and J by 4 bases, with 10 bases between. The CDR3 has 14 residues. In DNA, the CDR3 is TGTGCCAGCAGCCAAGCGGACAGTGTCTATGGCTACACCTTC. Translated, it gives CASSQADSVYGYTF.

This clonotype has just a few counts. The chain recombines TRBV6-1 with TRBJ1-1, with a weak D call TRBD1 (6 bases). V dropped 11 bases and J dropped 4 bases, with 23 bases sitting between them. Germline loops: CDR1 MNHNS, CDR2 SASEGT. The CDR3 length is 15 residues. CDR3 residues: CAAALGGQWGTEAFF. In nucleotides, the CDR3 is TGTGCCGCGGCCCTCGGGGGCCAATGGGGCACTGAAGCTTTCTTT.

This clonotype was seen a handful of times. This chain links TRBV12-3 or TRBV12-4 with TRBJ2-1, with 8 bases lining up with TRBD2. Unmatched junction bases numbered 7, after V lost 7 bases and J lost 2 bases. The CDR3 loop spans 15 amino acids. The DNA for the CDR3 is TGTGCCAGCAACCAAATAGCGGGGACCTACAATGAGCAGTTCTTC. Amino acid sequence: CASNQIAGTYNEQFF.

This clonotype appeared a few times. The V gene is TRBV25-1, the J gene TRBJ2-7, with 12 nucleotides matching TRBD2. Trimming cost V 3 bases and J 6 bases; bases outside gene matches: 9. The germline V gene encodes CDR1 MGHDK and CDR2 SYGVNS. There are 16 residues in the CDR3. CDR3 nucleotide sequence: TGTGCCAGCAGTGACCAAGTACTAGCGGGGGGCCTCGAGCAGTACTTC. Translating it yields CASSDQVLAGGLEQYF.

The rearrangement links TRBV6-2 or TRBV6-3 to TRBJ2-2, with D possibly matching TRBD1 (5 bases). The length of the CDR3 is 16 residues. The germline CDR1 and CDR2 sequences are MNHEY and SVGEGT. V gave up 1 base and J gave up 0 bases, with 9 bases separating them. This CDR3 reads CASSYLTDSNTGELFF. For the CDR3, the DNA is TGTGCCAGCAGTTACTTGACAGATTCGAACACCGGGGAGCTGTTTTTT.

This clonotype has more than one count but fewer than ten. V and J are TRBV5-1 and TRBJ1-2, with D hard to call. V was trimmed by 10 bases and J by 2 bases, leaving 12 bases between them. CDR3 length: 12 amino acids. CDR1 is SGHRS, CDR2 YFSETQ, per germline. This chain's CDR3 is CASRGVNYGYTF. CDR3 nucleotides: TGCGCCTCCCGTGGAGTGAACTATGGCTACACCTTC.

There are a few counts of this clonotype. The genes are TRBV12-3 or TRBV12-4 and TRBJ2-7, with 13 bases lining up with TRBD2. CDR3 length: 14 amino acids. Losses at the gene ends were 6 bases for V and 6 bases for J; bases not matched to a gene: 5. The CDR3 DNA sequence: TGTGCCAGCAGCTCGGGACTAGCGGGAAGCGAGCAGTACTTC. Protein: CASSSGLAGSEQYF.

The chain is built from TRBV20-1 and TRBJ2-1; tentatively, D is TRBD2 (5 bases). Trimming removed 7 bases at V and 6 bases at J, with 16 bases between. The CDR3 consists of 13 residues. Germline assignment: CDR1 DFQATT and CDR2 SNEGSKA (reference sequence). CDR3 DNA sequence: TGCAGTGGAACCCGAGGGTTTAGCAATGAGCAGTTCTTC. Residues: CSGTRGFSNEQFF.

V and J are TRBV9 and TRBJ1-3, with 9 nucleotides matching TRBD1. The germline V gene encodes CDR1 SGDLS and CDR2 YYNGEE. Trimming removed 2 bases from V and 2 bases from J; junction bases left unmatched: 5. The CDR3 extends over 16 amino acids. The chain's CDR3 is CASSVEQGAAGNTIYF. CDR3 nucleotides: TGTGCCAGCAGCGTTGAACAGGGGGCCGCTGGAAACACCATATATTTT. The full variable domain, rest sourced from reference TRBV9 and TRBJ1-3, is DSGVTQTPKHLITATGQRVTLRCSPRSGDLSVYWYQQSLDQGLQFLIQYYNGEERAKGNILERFSAQQFPDLHSELNLSSLELGDSALYFCASSVEQGAAGNTIYFGEGSWLTVV.

This clonotype was observed a few times. The chain carries TRBV7-9 and TRBJ1-5; 8 bases map to TRBD1. The CDR3 is 16 amino acids. CDR1 and CDR2 (germline): SEHNR, FQNEAQ (reference sequence). The junction had 6 bases not matched to a gene; V was cut back by 5 bases and J by 0 bases. This CDR3 is CASSPGTGYSNQPQHF. In DNA form, the CDR3 reads TGTGCCAGCAGCCCCGGGACAGGTTATAGCAATCAGCCCCAGCATTTT. Looking up the rest from reference TRBV7-9 and TRBJ1-5 gives the full variable domain: DTGVSQNPRHKITKRGQNVTFRCDPISEHNRLYWYRQTLGQGPEFLTYFQNEAQLEKSRLLSDRFSAERPKGSFSTLEIQRTEQGDSAMYLCASSPGTGYSNQPQHFGDGTRLSIL.

J is TRBJ2-7 and V is TRBV7-2; tentative D call: TRBD2 (5 bases). Germline lookup yields CDR1 SGHTA and CDR2 FQGNSA. Between the trimmed V and J ends, which lost 2 bases and 5 bases, there was a span of 10 bases. This CDR3 contains 13 residues. The CDR3 spells CASSLRSADEQYF. The CDR3 nucleotides read TGTGCCAGCAGCTTAAGGTCAGCGGACGAGCAGTACTTC. Filled out from reference TRBV7-2 and TRBJ2-7, the complete variable domain reads GAGVSQSPSNKVTEKGKDVELRCDPISGHTALYWYRQSLGQGLEFLIYFQGNSAPDKSGLPSDRFSAERTGGSVSTLTIQRTQQEDSAVYLCASSLRSADEQYFGPGTRLTVT.

This clonotype was observed many times. The chain links TRBV27 to TRBJ2-1; a possible D gene is TRBD1 (5 bases). Germline-derived CDR1 and CDR2 are MNHEY and SMNVEV (reference sequence). The V end was cut by 5 bases, the J end by 9 bases, with 14 bases between. The CDR3 contains 13 residues. Written as DNA, the CDR3 is TGTGCCAGCAGTACCCAGGGTGCCGCTGAGCAGTTCTTC. Its translation is CASSTQGAAEQFF.

This clonotype has a single count. The chain uses TRBV2 and TRBJ2-6; D may be TRBD1 (6 bases). Trimming took off 6 bases at V and 0 bases at J, with 15 bases between the two ends. The CDR3 loop spans 17 amino acids. Germline-derived CDR1 and CDR2 are SNHLY and FYNNEI. CDR3 sequence: CASSPRQAISGANVLTF. The CDR3 nucleotides are TGTGCCAGCAGCCCCAGACAGGCTATCTCTGGGGCCAACGTCCTGACTTTC. The full variable domain, completed using reference TRBV2 and TRBJ2-6, is EPEVTQTPSHQVTQMGQEVILRCVPISNHLYFYWYRQILGQKVEFLVSFYNNEISEKSEIFDDQFSVERPDGSNFTLKIRSTKLEDSAMYFCASSPRQAISGANVLTFGAGSRLTVL.

The chain employs TRBV5-1 and TRBJ2-5, with D possibly matching TRBD2 (6 bases). Trimming removed 0 bases from V and 4 bases from J, with 13 bases in between. The CDR3 length is 15 residues. CDR1 and CDR2 (germline): SGHRS, YFSETQ. CDR3 protein: CASSLAGAGGETQYF. The CDR3 coding sequence is TGCGCCAGCAGCTTGGCCGGGGCCGGGGGAGAGACCCAGTACTTC.

In its sample, this clonotype was seen a few times. A junction boundary mismatches the germline segment, possibly from a read error. This chain uses TRBV2 with TRBJ1-1, with 10 bases identical to TRBD1. Looked up from germline, CDR1 is SNHLY and CDR2 is FYNNEI. This CDR3 comprises 13 residues. The CDR3 is CASRESRGDRGLF. CDR3 coding DNA: TGTGCCAGCAGAGAATCAAGGGGGGACAGGGGCCTTTTT.

This clonotype was detected only a few times. V is TRBV29-1 and J is TRBJ1-1; the D gene is possibly TRBD1 (5 bases). The CDR3 totals 12 residues. The germline V and J ends were trimmed by 6 bases and 0 bases, with 8 bases remaining between them. Per germline, CDR1 SQVTM and CDR2 ANQGSEA. The CDR3 reads CSVRGMNTEAFF. The CDR3 DNA follows: TGCAGCGTACGGGGCATGAACACTGAAGCTTTCTTT. The full variable domain, its missing parts supplied by reference TRBV29-1 and TRBJ1-1, is SAVISQKPSRDICQRGTSLTIQCQVDSQVTMMFWYRQQPGQSLTLIATANQGSEATYESGFVIDKFPISRPNLTFSTLTVSNMSPEDSSIYLCSVRGMNTEAFFGQGTRLTVV.

The J gene is TRBJ2-3, the V gene TRBV4-2; TRBD2 aligns across 7 bases. From germline, CDR1 is LGHNA and CDR2 YNFKEQ. The CDR3 totals 16 residues. Unmatched junction bases numbered 5, after V lost 0 bases and J lost 2 bases. The CDR3 DNA sequence: TGTGCCAGCAGCCAAGATGGCGGGGGATACACAGATACGCAGTATTTT. It yields the protein CASSQDGGGYTDTQYF.

This clonotype was observed a handful of times. This chain uses TRBV20-1 with TRBJ2-7; tentatively, D is TRBD1 (6 bases). CDR1 and CDR2 from the germline V gene are DFQATT and SNEGSKA (reference sequence). Deletions cut 4 bases from V and 4 bases from J, with 20 bases between. This CDR3 is built from 15 residues. CDR3 coding DNA: TGCAGTGCTACAAAACCCGGGACATCGGCTTACGAGCAGTACTTC. This encodes CSATKPGTSAYEQYF.

Many counts were recorded for this clonotype. J is TRBJ2-1 and V is TRBV20-1, with TRBD2 as a possible D gene (5 bases). V dropped 0 bases and J dropped 1 base, with 10 bases sitting between them. This CDR3 contains 15 residues. CDR1 is DFQATT, CDR2 SNEGSKA, per germline (reference sequence). CDR3 protein: CSARDSTGSYNEQFF. CDR3 bases: TGCAGTGCTAGAGATAGTACGGGATCCTACAATGAGCAGTTCTTC.